This T cell receptor (beta chain) was retrieved from a study of blood T cells in healthy people across ages. To note about this clonotype: Its target is unknown.

Each donor's blood draw was around 9.2 milliliters of peripheral blood. General observations from the study: Older age went with lower TCR beta diversity per million T cells, in a roughly linear way.

The germline V gene has CDR1 SGHTA and CDR2 FQGNSA. The V and J ends lost 7 bases and 4 bases respectively, with 12 bases between them. The CDR3 runs 13 residues. Primers used in a second PCR of about 6 to 12 cycles were a sample-barcoded 5' primer and a J-beta primer mix. From each sample, at least 2.5 million paired-end reads containing CDR3 were obtained. From the 5' RACE reads, TCRdb called clonotypes with MiXCR, one entry per CDR3 protein. This table holds 1.5 million to 2 million distinct CDR3 sequences, about 28% found once. The sequencing sample was made of blood. The gene calls are TRBV7-2 and TRBJ2-3; D ambiguous. The TCR was taken from a woman aged 25 to 39 in good health. CDR3 sequence reads: CASTVGLADTQYF. The CDR3 region has the DNA TGTGCCAGCACCGTAGGGCTCGCAGATACGCAGTATTTT.